The 20 T cell receptor beta chains given below trace back to one sample, sequenced in a study of radiotherapy plus CTLA-4 blockade in lung cancer. Sequenced by immunoSEQ multiplex PCR; TCRdb stores in-frame clones only, minus some. The sample has about 41,000 clones; 76% are singletons. Sequencing was performed on peripheral blood, taken from a patient treated with radiotherapy plus ipilimumab. The source is a human donor with non-small cell lung cancer who had stable disease on radiotherapy plus ipilimumab.

The chain combines TRBV27 with TRBJ1-6; D may be TRBD1 (6 bases). Per germline, CDR1 MNHEY and CDR2 SMNVEV (reference sequence). With 3 bases removed from V and 13 bases from J, the gap between germline ends came to 13 bases. The CDR3 spans 13 residues. The CDR3 here is CASSFGQTLPLHF. The CDR3, as DNA: TGTGCCAGCAGTTTCGGACAGACCTTGCCCCTCCACTTT.

The chain is built from TRBV5-5 and TRBJ1-5, with a weak D call TRBD1 (6 bases). This CDR3 region has 15 residues. Germline V gene sequence: CDR1 SGHKS, CDR2 YYEKEE (reference sequence). V was shortened by 1 base and J by 7 bases, with 15 bases between the two germline ends. The CDR3 loop reads CASSLRGAEVQPQHF. For the CDR3, the DNA is TGTGCCAGCAGCTTGAGGGGGGCTGAGGTCCAGCCCCAGCATTTT.

The V gene is TRBV19, the J gene TRBJ2-1; 16 bases align to TRBD2. J was trimmed by 7 bases and V by 10 bases; bases with no gene match: 10. From germline, CDR1 is LNHDA and CDR2 SQIVND (reference sequence). The CDR3 sequence is 16 residues long. The CDR3 loop reads CATGTSGGAARNEQFF. The CDR3 DNA is TGTGCCACGGGGACTAGCGGGGGGGCGGCGCGGAATGAGCAGTTCTTC.

This chain joins TRBV30 and TRBJ2-3; 10 bases agree with TRBD2. In germline, CDR1 is GTSNPN, CDR2 SVGIG (reference sequence). Trimming cost V 0 bases and J 7 bases; bases outside gene matches: 7. The CDR3 extends over 15 amino acids. The CDR3 nucleotides read TGTGCCTGGAGTGTACTGCTAGCGGGGGTCAATACGCAGTATTTT. Protein product: CAWSVLLAGVNTQYF.

CDR3 in amino acids: CASSDTAGHGYTF. Written as DNA, the CDR3 is TGTGCCAGCAGTGACACGGCAGGGCATGGCTACACCTTC. This chain links TRBV6-9 with TRBJ1-2, with D possibly TRBD1 on 5 matching bases. From germline, CDR1 is MNHGY and CDR2 SVAAGI. The V and J ends lost 5 bases and 6 bases respectively, with 13 bases between them. CDR3 length: 13 residues.

The gene calls are TRBV7-9 and TRBJ1-4; TRBD1 matches 9 bases. The CDR3 is 19 residues long. V shed 6 bases, J shed 0 bases, and the junction held 14 bases outside the gene matches. Germline CDR1 is SEHNR and CDR2 is FQNEAQ (reference sequence). In nucleotides, the CDR3 is TGTGCCAGCAGAACAGTCAACAGGGGGCTCGGCGCAACTAATGAAAAACTGTTTTTT. Protein product: CASRTVNRGLGATNEKLFF.

V and J are TRBV4-1 and TRBJ1-1; D ambiguous. Per germline, CDR1 MGHRA and CDR2 YSYEKL. Between the trimmed V and J ends, which lost 1 base and 0 bases, there was a span of 12 bases. This CDR3 has 16 residues. CDR3 in DNA: TGCGCCAGCAGCCAAGTTTTGGCGGACTTGAACACTGAAGCTTTCTTT. As protein: CASSQVLADLNTEAFF.

In this sample, this clone turned up a few times. The chain uses TRBV7-9 and TRBJ2-7; the D is unclear. Germline V gives CDR1 SEHNR, CDR2 FQNEAQ (reference sequence). This CDR3 region has 15 residues. The V end lost 1 base, the J end lost 1 base, and 11 bases lay between the germline ends. The CDR3 reads CASSLGPQGSYEQYF. The CDR3 coding sequence is TGTGCCAGCAGCTTAGGCCCACAAGGATCCTACGAGCAGTACTTC.

This chain links TRBV9 with TRBJ1-1; 7 bases are shared with TRBD1. CDR1 and CDR2 from the germline V gene are SGDLS and YYNGEE. The CDR3 is 12 amino acids. V lost 0 bases, J lost 8 bases, and 1 base stayed unmatched. CDR3 residues: CASSVGDREAFF. CDR3 bases: TGTGCCAGCAGCGTAGGGGACAGAGAAGCTTTCTTT.

The chain joins TRBV5-1 to TRBJ1-1; no clear D. This CDR3 is 15 amino acids long. Deletions cut 5 bases from V and 0 bases from J, with 14 bases between. The V gene's germline CDR1 is SGHRS and CDR2 YFSETQ. The CDR3: CASRRREVMNTEAFF. In DNA, the CDR3 is TGCGCCAGCAGACGTCGGGAGGTCATGAACACTGAAGCTTTCTTT. Looking up the rest from reference TRBV5-1 and TRBJ1-1 gives the full variable domain: KAGVTQTPRYLIKTRGQQVTLSCSPISGHRSVSWYQQTPGQGLQFLFEYFSETQRNKGNFPGRFSGRQFSNSRSEMNVSTLELGDSALYLCASRRREVMNTEAFFGQGTRLTVV.

A word on this clone: The junction differs from germline at one of its ends, possibly a read error. The chain links TRBV4-1 to TRBJ2-1; D uncertain. Germline values: CDR1 MGHRA, CDR2 YSYEKL. The CDR3 totals 12 residues. The CDR3 DNA reads as TGCGCCAGCAGCCAAGATCTGTCGTCCCCGATCTTC. Its translation is CASSQDLSSPIF.

The V and J genes are TRBV28 and TRBJ1-1, with unresolved D. V gave up 6 bases and J gave up 0 bases, with 17 bases separating them. The CDR3 spans 16 residues. Germline V gene lookup returns CDR1 MDHEN and CDR2 SYDVKM. The CDR3 DNA reads as TGTGCCAGCAGCTCCCCTGGTGTAGATATGAACACTGAAGCTTTCTTT. This translates into CASSSPGVDMNTEAFF.

This clone was picked up a small number of times. The J gene is TRBJ1-2, the V gene TRBV18, with 10 nucleotides matching TRBD1. The CDR3 is 14 amino acids. From germline, CDR1 is KGHSH and CDR2 LQKENI. The V segment lost 3 bases and the J segment 5 bases; nucleotides outside the gene matches: 3. CDR3 nucleotides: TGTGCCAGCTCACCGGGGACAGGGGCTTATGGCTACACCTTC. Its translation: CASSPGTGAYGYTF. The whole variable domain, remainder taken from reference TRBV18 and TRBJ1-2, is NAGVMQNPRHLVRRRGQEARLRCSPMKGHSHVYWYRQLPEEGLKFMVYLQKENIIDESGMPKERFSAEFPKEGPSILRIQQVVRGDSAAYFCASSPGTGAYGYTFGSGTRLTVV.

The chain joins TRBV18 to TRBJ1-5, with 9 bases matching TRBD1. Germline lookup yields CDR1 KGHSH and CDR2 LQKENI. The CDR3 contains 14 residues. J gave up 7 bases and V 4 bases, and 5 bases lay outside the gene matches. The CDR3 spells CASSLTGGEQPQHF. CDR3 sequence (DNA): TGTGCCAGCTCACTAACAGGGGGCGAACAGCCCCAGCATTTT.

V and J are TRBV5-6 and TRBJ2-1; possible D gene TRBD1, 6 bases. There are 14 residues in the CDR3. The V and J ends lost 7 bases and 1 base respectively, with 12 bases between them. Germline V gene data show CDR1 as SGHDT and CDR2 as YYEEEE. CDR3 nucleotide sequence: TGTGCCAGCTACCCGACAGGTTCCTACAATGAGCAGTTCTTC. Its translation: CASYPTGSYNEQFF.

The chain carries TRBV28 and TRBJ2-1; 7 bases are shared with TRBD1. The ends lost 2 bases at V and 15 bases at J; junction bases unmatched: 7. Germline lookup yields CDR1 MDHEN and CDR2 SYDVKM. This CDR3 region has 12 residues. CDR3 coding DNA: TGTGCCAGCAGTTTAGAGGGGGCATTAATGTTCTTC. Translation: CASSLEGALMFF.

This CDR3 is CASSVQGAARSEQFF. As DNA, the CDR3 is TGTGCCAGCAGTGTACAGGGGGCGGCAAGGAGTGAGCAGTTCTTC. The J gene is TRBJ2-1, the V gene TRBV6-5, with TRBD1 matching 9 bases. The J segment lost 9 bases and the V segment lost 5 bases, leaving 11 bases of the junction unmatched. There are 15 residues in the CDR3. In germline, CDR1 is MNHEY, CDR2 SVGAGI.

The chain uses TRBV5-1 and TRBJ1-2; D unresolved. The CDR3 loop spans 13 amino acids. Trimming removed 0 bases at V and 6 bases at J, with 9 bases between. Germline-derived CDR1 and CDR2 are SGHRS and YFSETQ. Here the CDR3 reads CASSLAVSDGYTF. The CDR3 bases are TGCGCCAGCAGCTTGGCAGTGTCTGATGGCTACACCTTC. Full variable domain (rest looked up from reference TRBV5-1 and TRBJ1-2): KAGVTQTPRYLIKTRGQQVTLSCSPISGHRSVSWYQQTPGQGLQFLFEYFSETQRNKGNFPGRFSGRQFSNSRSEMNVSTLELGDSALYLCASSLAVSDGYTFGSGTRLTVV.

This clone was detected once. The CDR3 bases are TGTGCCAGCAGCCCATCCAATGTCTATGGCTACACCTTC. It yields the protein CASSPSNVYGYTF. The V call is TRBV27, the J call TRBJ1-2, with unresolved D. With 6 bases removed from V and 4 bases from J, the gap between germline ends came to 12 bases. Germline V CDR1 and CDR2: MNHEY, SMNVEV (reference sequence). The CDR3 runs to 13 residues.

The chain combines TRBV12-5 with TRBJ2-1; TRBD2 aligns across 13 bases. With 2 bases clipped from V and 0 bases from J, the junction kept 19 bases outside the gene matches. The CDR3 extends over 23 amino acids. Looked up from germline, CDR1 is LGHNT and CDR2 is FRNRAP. This CDR3 is CASGLPISRGLAGAMSSYNEQFF. Here the CDR3 DNA reads TGTGCTAGTGGTTTGCCCATCTCCCGCGGACTAGCGGGGGCCATGAGCTCCTACAATGAGCAGTTCTTC.